The rows below give T cell receptor beta chains drawn from one sample of a study of Graves' ophthalmopathy and Graves' hyperthyroidism. From the multiplex PCR reads, TCRdb called clonotypes with MiXCR, one entry per CDR3 protein. This sample has about 210,000 distinct CDR3 sequences; over 25% occur once, and the top ten carry around 10%. Specimen: peripheral blood. The receptors come from a middle-aged man with Graves' ophthalmopathy. Both conserved end residues are part of each CDR3. D genes are given only for firm matches. A clone size is listed for some rows: how often the clone was seen (once, few, many), or a class if it is expanded.

CDR3 length | clone size | D gene | J gene | V gene | CDR3 DNA | CDR3 protein
16 | many | NA | TRBJ1-2 | TRBV5-1 | TGCGCCAGCAGCTTGGATGGAGGACCTACTAACTATGGCTACACCTTC | CASSLDGGPTNYGYTF
13 | NA | NA | TRBJ2-5 | TRBV12-3/TRBV12-4 | TGTGCCAGCAGTTGGATGGAGGGAGAGACCCAGTACTTC | CASSWMEGETQYF
13 | many | TRBD1 | TRBJ1-1 | TRBV11-2 | TGTGCCAGCAGCTCCGACAGGGGGCCGGAAGCTTTCTTT | CASSSDRGPEAFF
19 | many | TRBD2 | TRBJ2-1 | TRBV6-5 | TGTGCCAGCAGTTACCGAAGACTAGCGGGAGGGCCCTCCTACAATAAGCAGTTCTTC | CASSYRRLAGGPSYNKQFF
15 | many | NA | TRBJ2-6 | TRBV6-1 | TGTGCCAGCAGTGGCCCAGGGGCTGGGGCCAACGTCCTGACTTTC | CASSGPGAGANVLTF
16 | many | NA | TRBJ2-5 | TRBV28 | TGTGCCAGCAGTTTAATGGCGCAGGGACTCCAAGAGACCCAGTACTTC | CASSLMAQGLQETQYF
15 | NA | TRBD2 | TRBJ2-5 | TRBV20-1 | TGCAGTGCTAGGTCGGGACTAGCGGTTCGAGAGACCCAGTACTTC | CSARSGLAVRETQYF
14 | many | NA | TRBJ1-2 | TRBV6-1 | TGTGCCAGCAGTGGCCAGGGAGTTGACTATGGCTACACCTTC | CASSGQGVDYGYTF
12 | many | NA | TRBJ1-1 | TRBV12-3/TRBV12-4 | TGTGCCAGCAGTTCCTACTCGGAAGGGGCTTTCTTT | CASSSYSEGAFF
16 | NA | NA | TRBJ1-2 | TRBV4-1 | TGCGCCAGCAGCCAAGAACATAGGGGGGCTACCTATGGCTACACCTTC | CASSQEHRGATYGYTF
13 | many | TRBD2 | TRBJ2-5 | TRBV29-1 | TGCAGCGTTGCGGGACTAGCGTGGGAGACCCAGTACTTC | CSVAGLAWETQYF
15 | many | NA | TRBJ2-5 | TRBV20-1 | TGCAGTGCTAGAGATCCGGGAGAACCGGTGGAGACCCAGTACTTC | CSARDPGEPVETQYF
13 | NA | TRBD1 | TRBJ2-7 | TRBV12-3/TRBV12-4 | TGCGTCAGCAGCCAGGGGGCAGGCACCGAGCAGTACTTC | CVSSQGAGTEQYF
11 | many | NA | TRBJ1-2 | TRBV6-1 | TGTGCCAGCAGGACTAACTATGGCTACACCTTC | CASRTNYGYTF
13 | many | TRBD1 | TRBJ2-2 | TRBV19 | TGTGCCGCTGATGACAGGGGTACCGGGGAGCTGTTTTTT | CAADDRGTGELFF
14 | NA | NA | TRBJ1-5 | TRBV6-2/TRBV6-3 | TGTGCCAGCAGAAGTTCGGTGCTCAATCAGCCCCAGCATTTT | CASRSSVLNQPQHF
15 | many | NA | TRBJ2-2 | TRBV28 | TGTGCCAGCAGCTCCCCACTTGCGAACACCGGGGAGCTGTTTTTT | CASSSPLANTGELFF
14 | many | NA | TRBJ1-1 | TRBV7-2 | TGTGCCAGCAGCCCACAGGTACGGAACACTGAAGCTTTCTTT | CASSPQVRNTEAFF
12 | few | NA | TRBJ2-5 | TRBV19 | TGTGCCAGTAGTATAGGTAGTGAGACCCAGTACTTC | CASSIGSETQYF
13 | many | NA | TRBJ2-7 | TRBV12-3/TRBV12-4 | TGTGCCAGCAGTCCACCCGATACGTACGAGCAGTACTTC | CASSPPDTYEQYF
13 | many | TRBD1 | TRBJ2-7 | TRBV20-1 | TGCAGTGCGAGCGACAGGGGCTCCTACGAGCAGTACTTC | CSASDRGSYEQYF
13 | NA | NA | TRBJ1-6 | TRBV27 | TGTGCCAGCAGTTTCGGGGTCTATTCACCCCTCCACTTT | CASSFGVYSPLHF
19 | many | NA | TRBJ2-3 | TRBV6-4 | TGTGCCAGCAGACGAACCGGGACTAGGGGGCTAGGAGTGTCAGATACGCAGTATTTT | CASRRTGTRGLGVSDTQYF
16 | many | TRBD2 | TRBJ2-7 | TRBV12-5 | TGTGCTAGTGGTTTGTTCGGTCTAGCGGGAGTAGGTGAGCAGTACTTC | CASGLFGLAGVGEQYF
14 | few | TRBD1 | TRBJ1-5 | TRBV20-1 | TGCAGTGCTAGGTTTGACAGGGAGAATCAGCCCCAGCATTTT | CSARFDRENQPQHF
17 | many | NA | TRBJ2-7 | TRBV20-1 | TGCAGTGCCGGGCGAGGTAGCGCCCAAAAGGCCTCCTACGAGCAGTACTTC | CSAGRGSAQKASYEQYF
11 | many | NA | TRBJ2-5 | TRBV15 | TGTGCCACCAGCAGTGGAGAGACCCAGTACTTC | CATSSGETQYF
16 | NA | TRBD2 | TRBJ2-7 | TRBV11-2 | TGTGCCAGCAGTCCATCCAGGGCGGGAGCATTCTACGAGCAGTACTTC | CASSPSRAGAFYEQYF
14 | many | NA | TRBJ1-6 | TRBV3-1 | TGTGCCAGCAGCCAAGGAAAAGGGCTTTCACCCCTCCACTTT | CASSQGKGLSPLHF
16 | many | NA | TRBJ2-6 | TRBV4-1 | TGCGCCAGCCGGCCCGGACCGAACTCTGGGGCCAACGTCCTGACTTTC | CASRPGPNSGANVLTF
16 | many | NA | TRBJ2-5 | TRBV28 | TGTGCCAGCAGCCCCACAGGGTCCGGGGGACTGGAGACCCAGTACTTC | CASSPTGSGGLETQYF
12 | many | NA | TRBJ2-5 | TRBV29-1 | TGCAGCGTTGACCTGGCCATCGGGACCCAGTACTTC | CSVDLAIGTQYF
14 | many | NA | TRBJ2-2 | TRBV28 | TGTGCCAGCAGTTTTCATAGTAACACCGGGGAGCTGTTTTTT | CASSFHSNTGELFF
14 | NA | NA | TRBJ2-5 | TRBV12-3/TRBV12-4 | TGTGCCAGCAGTTCCCTCAGGGCCCAAGAGACCCAGTACTTC | CASSSLRAQETQYF
13 | many | NA | TRBJ1-1 | TRBV27 | TGTGCCAGCAGTTGGCGGGGCGGCGGAGAAGCTTTCTTT | CASSWRGGGEAFF
14 | many | NA | TRBJ2-5 | TRBV28 | TGTGCCAGCAGTTGGGACAACCCTGATAAGACCCAGTACTTC | CASSWDNPDKTQYF
17 | NA | NA | TRBJ1-5 | TRBV12-3/TRBV12-4 | TGTGCCAGCAGTCTGACAGGCCTAGTCGCCCAACGGCAGCCCCAGCATTTT | CASSLTGLVAQRQPQHF
14 | NA | TRBD1 | TRBJ1-2 | TRBV12-3/TRBV12-4 | TGTGCCAGCAGCCGAGGACAGGCTAACTATGGCTACACCTTC | CASSRGQANYGYTF
16 | NA | NA | TRBJ2-7 | TRBV3-1 | TGTGCCAGCAGCCAATTTAGTTCCGGTTTACTCTACGAGCAGTACTTC | CASSQFSSGLLYEQYF
14 | many | NA | TRBJ1-3 | TRBV30 | TGTGCCTGGAGCGTATGCAACGGGGTTTGCACCATATATTTT | CAWSVCNGVCTIYF
14 | many | TRBD1 | TRBJ2-7 | TRBV6-1 | TGTGCCAGCAGTCCGGACAGGGTTGGGTACGAGCAGTACTTC | CASSPDRVGYEQYF
17 | NA | NA | TRBJ2-5 | TRBV30 | TGTGCCTGGTTGGGGGGGTCGGGGACAGGTGGTAGAGAGACCCAGTACTTC | CAWLGGSGTGGRETQYF
14 | many | TRBD1 | TRBJ2-2 | TRBV29-1 | TGCAGCGTCGCTTGGACAGGAGACACCGGGGAGCTGTTTTTT | CSVAWTGDTGELFF
15 | many | NA | TRBJ2-6 | TRBV7-2 | TGTGCCAGCAGCCCGCAGTGGTCTGGGGCCAACGTCCTGACTTTC | CASSPQWSGANVLTF
17 | few | TRBD2 | TRBJ2-2 | TRBV7-8 | TGTGCCAGCAGCCCTCCCGGGAGCGGGAGAAACACCGGGGAGCTGTTTTTT | CASSPPGSGRNTGELFF
14 | many | NA | TRBJ2-3 | TRBV6-2/TRBV6-3 | TGTGCCAGCAGCCGCGGGGGCAGCACAGATACGCAGTATTTT | CASSRGGSTDTQYF
10 | many | NA | TRBJ2-7 | TRBV29-1 | TGCAGCGTCTACTCCGCCGAGCAGTACTTC | CSVYSAEQYF
14 | NA | NA | TRBJ2-7 | TRBV5-4 | TGTGCCAGCAGCTACGGGACCCAAATGAACGAGCAGTACTTC | CASSYGTQMNEQYF
16 | many | TRBD2 | TRBJ2-7 | TRBV20-1 | TGCAGTGCTAGAGCCGGGACTAGCGGGGCATCCTACGAGCAGTACTTC | CSARAGTSGASYEQYF
13 | many | NA | TRBJ2-5 | TRBV15 | TGTGCCACCAGTTCTTGGAACGAGAAGACCCAGTACTTC | CATSSWNEKTQYF
12 | many | TRBD1 | TRBJ2-7 | TRBV20-1 | TGCAGTGCTCTGGACAGGGGGTCCGAGCAGTACTTC | CSALDRGSEQYF
15 | many | TRBD2 | TRBJ2-5 | TRBV30 | TGTGCCTGGAGAGACCTGACTAGCGTACAAGAGACCCAGTACTTC | CAWRDLTSVQETQYF
13 | many | TRBD1 | TRBJ1-1 | TRBV29-1 | TGCAGCGTGTACAGGGGGGGGAACACTGAAGCTTTCTTT | CSVYRGGNTEAFF
11 | many | NA | TRBJ2-5 | TRBV6-5 | TGTGCCAGTGACGGGGGGCAGGTCCAGTACTTC | CASDGGQVQYF
15 | many | NA | TRBJ2-7 | TRBV20-1 | TGCAGTGCTAGAGTTTTGGGCCGTGACTTCTACGAGCAGTACTTC | CSARVLGRDFYEQYF
16 | NA | TRBD2 | TRBJ2-5 | TRBV7-9 | TGTGCCAGCAGCACTCGACTAGCGGGAGTGTTGGAGACCCAGTACTTC | CASSTRLAGVLETQYF
14 | NA | NA | TRBJ1-1 | TRBV11-2 | TGTGCCAGCAGCTTAGACAGGGCGTACACTGAAGCTTTCTTT | CASSLDRAYTEAFF